This note documents a single T cell receptor beta chain sequence. Its antigen is unidentified. Deletions cut 6 bases from V and 0 bases from J, with 8 bases between. The CDR3 loop spans 13 amino acids. Germline V gives CDR1 ENHRY, CDR2 SYGVKD. The entry originates in a study of blood T cells in healthy people across ages. Points from the study as a whole: From one million sequenced T cells, diversity estimates were lower bounds.

Primers used in a second PCR of about 7 to 12 cycles were a sample-barcoded 5' primer and a J-beta primer mix. Each cDNA molecule, via a template-switch adaptor with 12 random nucleotides, was tagged. Samples each returned at least 3 million CDR3-containing paired-end reads. Using its own MiXCR run on the 5' RACE reads, TCRdb lists one record per CDR3 protein. The table has fewer than 1,200,000 distinct CDR3 sequences, less than 25% seen once. This sample was shared with a second study, whose subject was T cells of mothers and their children. That paper states: Extracted RNA, in its entirety, went into cDNA synthesis at 1.5 ug per 15 ul.

Sequenced material: blood. This rearrangement joins TRBV10-3 to TRBJ1-2; D is unresolved. The TCR comes from a girl aged 2-10 years in good health. CDR3 sequence (DNA): TGTGCCATCAGGGTCGACACTAACTATGGCTACACCTTC. Residues: CAIRVDTNYGYTF.